These 7 T cell receptor beta chains were all obtained from the same sample, sequenced in a study of T cells after yellow fever vaccination. Using its own MiXCR run on the 5' RACE reads, TCRdb lists one record per CDR3 protein. The sample records about 310,000 distinct CDR3 sequences, more than 3% being singletons. The sequencing used PBMCs, collected on the day of the yellow fever booster vaccination. The receptors come from a man between 18 and 29 years old who received the YFV17D yellow fever vaccine.

This clonotype has only a few counts. J is TRBJ1-1 and V is TRBV5-4; maybe TRBD1 (5 bases). The germline CDR1 and CDR2 sequences are SGHNT and YYREEE (reference sequence). V shed 0 bases and J shed 9 bases, with 15 bases lying between them. CDR3 size: 14 residues. The CDR3 DNA reads TGTGCCAGCAGCTTGGGACAGAGCTCTTTGCAAGCTTTCTTT. This codes for CASSLGQSSLQAFF.

The chain combines TRBV6-1 with TRBJ1-5, with D maybe TRBD1 (6 bases). Germline values: CDR1 MNHNS, CDR2 SASEGT. The V and J ends lost 2 bases and 7 bases respectively, with 9 bases between them. The CDR3 is 13 residues long. CDR3 sequence: CASSEQGRQPQHF. CDR3 DNA: TGTGCCAGCAGTGAACAGGGGAGGCAGCCCCAGCATTTT.

This clonotype occurred many times. The chain links TRBV4-2 to TRBJ1-4, with 8 bases matching TRBD1. This CDR3 contains 15 residues. V lost 4 bases, J lost 6 bases, and 7 bases stayed unmatched. Germline V gives CDR1 LGHNA, CDR2 YNFKEQ. As DNA, the CDR3 is TGTGCCAGCAGCCCGAGACAGGGGACGGATGAAAAACTGTTTTTT. Amino acid sequence: CASSPRQGTDEKLFF.

This clonotype was seen a few times. This chain joins TRBV5-6 and TRBJ2-7; D is perhaps TRBD1 (5 bases). V dropped 0 bases and J dropped 0 bases, with 10 bases sitting between them. This CDR3 has 15 residues. Germline V gene lookup returns CDR1 SGHDT and CDR2 YYEEEE. CDR3 nucleotides: TGTGCCAGCAGCTTGGGAGGACATAGCTCCTACGAGCAGTACTTC. It specifies CASSLGGHSSYEQYF.

Here the CDR3 DNA reads TGTGCCAGCAGCTTAAGTACTAGCGGGGAGCAGTTCTTC. It yields the protein CASSLSTSGEQFF. The chain uses TRBV11-2 and TRBJ2-1, with TRBD2 identical over 9 bases. The germline V gene encodes CDR1 SGHAT and CDR2 FQNNGV. After removal of 2 bases from V and 10 bases from J, the junction contained 3 bases not matched to a gene. CDR3 length: 13 residues.

The table lists this clonotype with many counts. The V call is TRBV4-1, the J call TRBJ2-5; 8 nucleotides match TRBD2. This CDR3 spans 15 amino acids. Germline-derived CDR1 and CDR2 are MGHRA and YSYEKL. V was clipped by 6 bases and J by 3 bases; unmatched bases: 9. CDR3 DNA: TGCGCCAGCAGTCGAAACCAACTAGCGGAAGAGACCCAGTACTTC. Its translation: CASSRNQLAEETQYF.

This clonotype was counted many times. The gene calls are TRBV18 and TRBJ1-2; 7 nucleotides line up with TRBD1. Losses at the gene ends were 3 bases for V and 4 bases for J; bases not matched to a gene: 5. This CDR3 is built from 14 residues. Germline values: CDR1 KGHSH, CDR2 LQKENI. CDR3 sequence: CASSPTTGSYGYTF. DNA of the CDR3: TGTGCCAGCTCACCGACGACAGGGAGCTATGGCTACACCTTC.